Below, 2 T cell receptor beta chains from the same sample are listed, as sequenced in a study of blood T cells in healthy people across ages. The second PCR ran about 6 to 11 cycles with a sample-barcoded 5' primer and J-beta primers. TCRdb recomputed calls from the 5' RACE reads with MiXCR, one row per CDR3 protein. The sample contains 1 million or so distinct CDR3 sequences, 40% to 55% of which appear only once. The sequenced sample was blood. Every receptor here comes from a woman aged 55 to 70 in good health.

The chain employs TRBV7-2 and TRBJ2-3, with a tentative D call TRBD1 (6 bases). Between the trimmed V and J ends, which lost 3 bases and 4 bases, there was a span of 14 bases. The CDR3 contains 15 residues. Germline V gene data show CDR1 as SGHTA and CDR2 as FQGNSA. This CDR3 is CASSFAQGFSDTQYF. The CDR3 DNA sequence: TGTGCCAGCAGCTTCGCACAGGGATTCTCAGATACGCAGTATTTT.

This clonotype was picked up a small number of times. Written as DNA, the CDR3 is TGTGCCAGCAGTTCTCCCTCGGCGGGAGTGCAAGAGACCCAGTACTTC. Encoded protein: CASSSPSAGVQETQYF. The chain employs TRBV6-2 or TRBV6-3 and TRBJ2-5; 7 nucleotides agree with TRBD2. The CDR3 contains 16 residues. The V gene end was trimmed by 4 bases and the J gene end by 2 bases; junction bases not matched to a gene: 10. Germline CDR1 reads MNHEY; CDR2 reads SVGEGT.